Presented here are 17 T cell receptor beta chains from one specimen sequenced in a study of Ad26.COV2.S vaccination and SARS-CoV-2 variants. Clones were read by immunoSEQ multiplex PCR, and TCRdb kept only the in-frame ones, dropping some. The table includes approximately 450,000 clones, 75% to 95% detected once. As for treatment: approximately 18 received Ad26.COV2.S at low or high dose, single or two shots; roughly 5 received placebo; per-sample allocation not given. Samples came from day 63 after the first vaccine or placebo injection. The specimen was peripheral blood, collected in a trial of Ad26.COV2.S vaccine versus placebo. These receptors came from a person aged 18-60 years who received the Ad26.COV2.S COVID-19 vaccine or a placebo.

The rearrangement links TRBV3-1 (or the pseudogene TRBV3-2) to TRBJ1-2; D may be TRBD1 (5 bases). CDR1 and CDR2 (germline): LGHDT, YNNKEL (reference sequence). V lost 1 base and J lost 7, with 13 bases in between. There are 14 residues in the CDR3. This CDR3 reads CASSQANNGGGYTF. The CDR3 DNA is TGTGCCAGCAGCCAAGCTAACAATGGGGGTGGCTACACCTTC.

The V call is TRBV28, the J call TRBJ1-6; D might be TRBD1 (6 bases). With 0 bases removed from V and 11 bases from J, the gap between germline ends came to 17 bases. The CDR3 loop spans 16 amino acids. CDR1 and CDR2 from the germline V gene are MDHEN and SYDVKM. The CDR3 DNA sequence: TGTGCCAGCAGTTTATGGACAGGCAGGGGCAATCCACCCCTCCACTTT. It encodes CASSLWTGRGNPPLHF.

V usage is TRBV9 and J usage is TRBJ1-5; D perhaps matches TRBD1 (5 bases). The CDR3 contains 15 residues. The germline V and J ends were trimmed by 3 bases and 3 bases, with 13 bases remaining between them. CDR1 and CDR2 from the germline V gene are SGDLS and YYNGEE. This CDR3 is CASSADGTTNQPQHF. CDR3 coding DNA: TGTGCCAGCAGCGCGGACGGGACTACCAATCAGCCCCAGCATTTT. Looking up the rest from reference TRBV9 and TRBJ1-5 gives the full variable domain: DSGVTQTPKHLITATGQRVTLRCSPRSGDLSVYWYQQSLDQGLQFLIQYYNGEERAKGNILERFSAQQFPDLHSELNLSSLELGDSALYFCASSADGTTNQPQHFGDGTRLSIL.

This CDR3 is CASSGRNTGELFF. CDR3 DNA: TGTGCCAGCAGTGGACGGAACACCGGGGAGCTGTTTTTT. This rearrangement joins TRBV25-1 to TRBJ2-2; D unresolved. Germline CDR1 MGHDK, CDR2 SYGVNS. Trimming took 4 bases from V and 1 from J, leaving 4 bases between them. This CDR3 region has 13 residues.

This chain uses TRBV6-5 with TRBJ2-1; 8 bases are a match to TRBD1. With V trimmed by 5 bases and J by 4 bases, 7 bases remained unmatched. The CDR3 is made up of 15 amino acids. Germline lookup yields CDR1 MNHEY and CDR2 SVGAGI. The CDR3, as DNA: TGTGCCAGCAGTCCCGGGACAGGTTATTACAATGAGCAGTTCTTC. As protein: CASSPGTGYYNEQFF.

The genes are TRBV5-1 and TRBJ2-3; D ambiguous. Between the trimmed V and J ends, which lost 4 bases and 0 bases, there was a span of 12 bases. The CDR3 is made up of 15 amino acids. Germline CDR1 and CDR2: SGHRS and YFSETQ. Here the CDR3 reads CASSLMAVSTDTQYF. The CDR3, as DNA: TGCGCCAGCAGCCTCATGGCTGTTAGCACAGATACGCAGTATTTT.

The CDR3 loop reads CASSTTTNEKLFF. The CDR3 DNA reads as TGTGCCAGTAGTACGACAACTAATGAAAAACTGTTTTTT. The J gene is TRBJ1-4, the V gene TRBV19; D not resolved. V lost 4 bases, J lost 0 bases, and 3 bases lay in between. The CDR3 sequence is 13 residues long. Per germline, CDR1 LNHDA and CDR2 SQIVND (reference sequence).

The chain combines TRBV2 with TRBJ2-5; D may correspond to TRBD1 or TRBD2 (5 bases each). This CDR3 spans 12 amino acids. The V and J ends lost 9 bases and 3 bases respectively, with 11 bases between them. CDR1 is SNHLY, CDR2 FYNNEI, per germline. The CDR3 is CASLGTEETQYF. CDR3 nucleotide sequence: TGTGCCAGTCTTGGGACGGAAGAGACCCAGTACTTC. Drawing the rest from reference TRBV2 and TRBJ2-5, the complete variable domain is EPEVTQTPSHQVTQMGQEVILRCVPISNHLYFYWYRQILGQKVEFLVSFYNNEISEKSEIFDDQFSVERPDGSNFTLKIRSTKLEDSAMYFCASLGTEETQYFGPGTRLLVL.

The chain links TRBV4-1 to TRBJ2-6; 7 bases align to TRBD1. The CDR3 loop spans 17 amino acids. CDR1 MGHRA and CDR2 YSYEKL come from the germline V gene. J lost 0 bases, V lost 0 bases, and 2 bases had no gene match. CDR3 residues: CASSQEEGASGANVLTF. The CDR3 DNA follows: TGCGCCAGCAGCCAAGAAGAGGGGGCCTCTGGGGCCAACGTCCTGACTTTC.

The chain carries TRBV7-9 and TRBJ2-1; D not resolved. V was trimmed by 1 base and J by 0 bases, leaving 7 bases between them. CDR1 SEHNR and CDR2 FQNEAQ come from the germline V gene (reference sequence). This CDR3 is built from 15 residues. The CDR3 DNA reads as TGTGCCAGCAGCTTAGTACTGAACTCCTACAATGAGCAGTTCTTC. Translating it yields CASSLVLNSYNEQFF.

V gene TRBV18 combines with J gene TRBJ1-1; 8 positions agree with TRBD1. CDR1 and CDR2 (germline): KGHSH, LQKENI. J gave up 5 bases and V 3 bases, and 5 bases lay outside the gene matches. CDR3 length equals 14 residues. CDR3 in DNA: TGTGCCAGCTCACCGCGGACAGGGTCAACTGAAGCTTTCTTT. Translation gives CASSPRTGSTEAFF.

CDR3 sequence (DNA): TGTGCCAGCAGTGAAGCGCTTCAGGGGGAGACCCAGTACTTC. This codes for CASSEALQGETQYF. The rearrangement joins TRBV2 to TRBJ2-5, with D tentatively TRBD1 (6 bases). The CDR3 length is 14 residues. Germline V gene data show CDR1 as SNHLY and CDR2 as FYNNEI. Trimming removed 0 bases at V and 5 bases at J, with 10 bases between. The entire variable domain, with the rest obtained from reference TRBV2 and TRBJ2-5, is as follows: EPEVTQTPSHQVTQMGQEVILRCVPISNHLYFYWYRQILGQKVEFLVSFYNNEISEKSEIFDDQFSVERPDGSNFTLKIRSTKLEDSAMYFCASSEALQGETQYFGPGTRLLVL.

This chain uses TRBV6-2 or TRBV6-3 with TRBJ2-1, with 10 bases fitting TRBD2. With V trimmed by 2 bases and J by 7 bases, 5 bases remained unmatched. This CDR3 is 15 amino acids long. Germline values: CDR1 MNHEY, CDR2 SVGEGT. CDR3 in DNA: TGTGCCAGCAGTTACCCGACTAGCGGGCTTAATGAGCAGTTCTTC. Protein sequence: CASSYPTSGLNEQFF.

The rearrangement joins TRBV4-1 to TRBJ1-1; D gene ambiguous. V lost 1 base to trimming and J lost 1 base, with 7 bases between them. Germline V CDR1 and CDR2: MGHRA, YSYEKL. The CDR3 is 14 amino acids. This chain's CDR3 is CASSQAGGNTEAFF. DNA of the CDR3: TGCGCCAGCAGCCAAGCAGGCGGGAACACTGAAGCTTTCTTT.

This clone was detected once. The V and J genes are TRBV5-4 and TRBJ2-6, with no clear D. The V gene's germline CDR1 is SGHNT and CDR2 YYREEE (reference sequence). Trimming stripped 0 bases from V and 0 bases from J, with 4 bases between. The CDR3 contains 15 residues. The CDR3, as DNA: TGTGCCAGCAGCTTGGTACGCTCTGGGGCCAACGTCCTGACTTTC. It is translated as CASSLVRSGANVLTF.

This chain's CDR3 is CASSNTYGYTF. The CDR3 nucleotides read TGTGCCAGTAGTAACACTTATGGCTACACCTTC. This chain uses TRBV19 with TRBJ1-2; D gene uncertain. V was cut by 4 bases and J by 5 bases, with 5 bases left in between. CDR1 and CDR2 from the germline V gene are LNHDA and SQIVND (reference sequence). The CDR3 sequence is 11 residues long.

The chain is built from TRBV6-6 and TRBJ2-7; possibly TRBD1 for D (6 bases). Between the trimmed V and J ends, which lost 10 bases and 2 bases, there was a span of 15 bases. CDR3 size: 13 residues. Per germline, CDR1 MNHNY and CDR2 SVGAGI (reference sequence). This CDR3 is CATRLDRTYEQYF. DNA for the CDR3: TGTGCCACCCGTTTGGACAGAACCTACGAGCAGTACTTC.